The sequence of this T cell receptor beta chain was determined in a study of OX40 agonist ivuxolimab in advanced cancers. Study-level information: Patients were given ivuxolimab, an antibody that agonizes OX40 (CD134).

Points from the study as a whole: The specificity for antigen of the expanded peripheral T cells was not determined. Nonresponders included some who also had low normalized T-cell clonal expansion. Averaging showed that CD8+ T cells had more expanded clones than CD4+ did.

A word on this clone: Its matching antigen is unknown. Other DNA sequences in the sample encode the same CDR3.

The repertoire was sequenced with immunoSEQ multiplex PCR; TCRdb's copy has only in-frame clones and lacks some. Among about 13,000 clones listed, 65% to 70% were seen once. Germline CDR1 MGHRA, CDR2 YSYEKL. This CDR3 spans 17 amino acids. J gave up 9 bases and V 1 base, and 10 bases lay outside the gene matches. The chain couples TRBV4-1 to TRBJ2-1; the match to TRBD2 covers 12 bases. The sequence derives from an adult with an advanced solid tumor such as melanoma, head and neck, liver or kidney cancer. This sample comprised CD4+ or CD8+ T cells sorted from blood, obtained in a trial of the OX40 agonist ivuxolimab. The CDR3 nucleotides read TGCGCCAGCAGCCAAGCCCAACTAGCGGGGGGCCTCGGTGAGCAGTTCTTC. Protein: CASSQAQLAGGLGEQFF.